This T cell receptor (beta chain) was observed in a study of T cells in Graves' hyperthyroidism and ophthalmopathy. TCR beta CDR3 region amplification was performed from RNA transcripts. When the TCR CDR3 underwent first-round RT-PCR, the HTBI primer set was used. TCRdb reprocessed the multiplex PCR reads via MiXCR and lists one record per CDR3 protein. The data hold fewer than 900,000 distinct CDR3 sequences, with about 16% observed a single time. The germline V and J ends were trimmed by 5 bases and 8 bases, with 21 bases remaining between them. Germline CDR1 DFQATT, CDR2 SNEGSKA (reference sequence). This CDR3 has 15 amino acids. Orbital computed tomography, thyroid ultrasound, serum thyroxine and TRAb, and clinical symptoms together informed the diagnoses.

The chain uses TRBV20-1 and TRBJ1-4, with a weak D call TRBD1 (5 bases). Input material: blood. The sequence derives from a man between 18 and 29 years old with Graves' hyperthyroidism. The CDR3 bases are TGCAGTGCTCGAGGAGTGCGGGGGGTGGGAGAAAAACTGTTTTTT. Encoded protein: CSARGVRGVGEKLFF.